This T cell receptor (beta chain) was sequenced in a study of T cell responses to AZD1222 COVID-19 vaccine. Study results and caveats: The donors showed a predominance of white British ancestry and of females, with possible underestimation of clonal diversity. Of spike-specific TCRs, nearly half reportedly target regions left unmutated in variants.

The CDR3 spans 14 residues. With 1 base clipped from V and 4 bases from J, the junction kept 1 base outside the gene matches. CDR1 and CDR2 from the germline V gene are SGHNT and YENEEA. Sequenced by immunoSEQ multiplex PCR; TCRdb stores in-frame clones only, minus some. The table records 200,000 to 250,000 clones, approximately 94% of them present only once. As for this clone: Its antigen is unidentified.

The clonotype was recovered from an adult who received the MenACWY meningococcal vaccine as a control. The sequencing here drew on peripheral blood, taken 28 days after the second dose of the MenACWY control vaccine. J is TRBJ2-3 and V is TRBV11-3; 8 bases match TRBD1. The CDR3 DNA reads TGTGCCAGCAGCTTAGGGACAGGGTCAGATACGCAGTATTTT. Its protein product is CASSLGTGSDTQYF.